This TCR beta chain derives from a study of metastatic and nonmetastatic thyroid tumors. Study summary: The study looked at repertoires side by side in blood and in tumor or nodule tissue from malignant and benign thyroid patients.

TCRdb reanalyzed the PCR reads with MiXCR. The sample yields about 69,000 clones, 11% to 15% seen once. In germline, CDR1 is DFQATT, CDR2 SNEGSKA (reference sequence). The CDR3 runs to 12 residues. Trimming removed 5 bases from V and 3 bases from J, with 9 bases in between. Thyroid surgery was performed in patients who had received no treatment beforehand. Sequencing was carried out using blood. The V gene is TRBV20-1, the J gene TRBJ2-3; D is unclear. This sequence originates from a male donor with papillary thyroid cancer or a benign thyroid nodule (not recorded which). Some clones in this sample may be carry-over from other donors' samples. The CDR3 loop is CSAALRTDTQYF. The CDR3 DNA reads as TGCAGTGCTGCCCTCAGGACAGATACGCAGTATTTT.